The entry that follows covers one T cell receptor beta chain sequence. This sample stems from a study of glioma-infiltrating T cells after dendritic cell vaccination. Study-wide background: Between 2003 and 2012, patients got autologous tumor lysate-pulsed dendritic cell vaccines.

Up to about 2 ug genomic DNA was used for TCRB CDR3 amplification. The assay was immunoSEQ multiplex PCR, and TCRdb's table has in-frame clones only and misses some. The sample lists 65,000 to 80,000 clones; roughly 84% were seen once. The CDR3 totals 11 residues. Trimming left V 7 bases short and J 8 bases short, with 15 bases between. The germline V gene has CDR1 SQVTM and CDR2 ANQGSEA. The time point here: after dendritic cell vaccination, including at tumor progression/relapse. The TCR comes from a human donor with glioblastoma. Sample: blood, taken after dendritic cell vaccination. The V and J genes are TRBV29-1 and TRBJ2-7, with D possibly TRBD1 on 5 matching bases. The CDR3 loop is CSAVIGAQQYF. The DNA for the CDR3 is TGCAGCGCCGTCATAGGGGCACAGCAGTACTTC.